This TCR beta chain was profiled in a study of T cell changes during pregnancy in multiple sclerosis. Per the germline V gene, CDR1 is MGHRA and CDR2 is YSYEKL. The CDR3 length is 14 residues. V lost 4 bases and J 4 bases, leaving 10 bases between the germline ends. Repertoires were generated with immunoSEQ multiplex PCR, while TCRdb's copy carries only in-frame clones and drops some. This sample has 20,000 to 25,000 clones, with 85% to 90% found just once. The source material was CD8+ T cells from peripheral blood mononuclear cells, sampled in the first trimester of pregnancy. The receptor's source is a female donor with multiple sclerosis, enrolled in a pregnancy study. The chain couples TRBV4-1 to TRBJ2-2; no clear D gene. CDR3 in DNA: TGCGCCAGCAGCCCAAACTTCTTCACCGGGGAGCTGTTTTTT. Amino acid sequence: CASSPNFFTGELFF.